This TCR beta chain was profiled in a study of T cells in Graves' hyperthyroidism and ophthalmopathy. This clonotype was found many times. Researchers amplified the TCR beta CDR3 regions from RNA transcripts. HTBI primers were employed in a first-round RT-PCR of the TCR CDR3. TCRdb analysed the multiplex PCR reads with MiXCR anew, one entry per CDR3 protein. This table has 500,000 to 650,000 distinct CDR3 sequences, 14% appearing once. The ends were cut back, 6 bases at V and 3 bases at J, with 12 bases in the middle. This CDR3 has 13 residues. V usage is TRBV12-3 or TRBV12-4 and J usage is TRBJ2-7; D is possibly TRBD2 (5 bases). Sequencing was performed on blood. The TCR sequence derives from a middle-aged woman with Graves' hyperthyroidism. The CDR3 DNA reads TGTGCCAGCAGCCGGTTACTAGGCTACGAGCAGTACTTC. Amino acids: CASSRLLGYEQYF.